This record covers a single TCR beta chain. The antigen remains unidentified. This CDR3 is built from 17 residues. CDR1 and CDR2 (germline): SGHAT, FQNNGV. Trimming took 0 bases from V and 0 from J, leaving 11 bases between them. The data originate from a study of cytomegalovirus exposure and HLA in healthy donors. Study-level results: A prior analysis recorded that most TCR beta V segments were productive about 90% or about 30% of the time. Certain indistinguishable V segments, among them TRBV6-2 and TRBV6-3, were excluded.

The PCR used 60 Vbeta and 13 Jbeta primers. Sequenced by immunoSEQ multiplex PCR; TCRdb stores in-frame clones only, minus some. The table includes 100,000 to 150,000 clones, roughly four fifths detected once. The source of this sequence is a man between 45 and 60 years old in good health and CMV-seronegative. Sequenced material: PBMCs. V gene TRBV11-2 combines with J gene TRBJ2-2, with D maybe TRBD2 (6 bases). This chain's CDR3 is CASSLDGLASNTGELFF. DNA of the CDR3: TGTGCCAGCAGCTTAGATGGGCTAGCGTCGAACACCGGGGAGCTGTTTTTT.